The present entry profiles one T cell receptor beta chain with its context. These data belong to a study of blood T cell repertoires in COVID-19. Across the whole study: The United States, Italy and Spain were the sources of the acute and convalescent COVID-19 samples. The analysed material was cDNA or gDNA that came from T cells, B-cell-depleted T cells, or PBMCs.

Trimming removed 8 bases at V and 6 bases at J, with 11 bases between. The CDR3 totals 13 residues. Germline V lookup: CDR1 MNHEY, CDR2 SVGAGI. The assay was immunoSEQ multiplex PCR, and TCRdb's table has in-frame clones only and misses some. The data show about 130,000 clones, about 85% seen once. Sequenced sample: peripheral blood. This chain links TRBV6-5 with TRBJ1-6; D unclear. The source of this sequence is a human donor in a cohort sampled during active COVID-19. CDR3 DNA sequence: TGTGCCAGCCTTCAGTTCCCTAATTCACCCCTCCACTTT. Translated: CASLQFPNSPLHF.